The table lists the clone carrying this T cell receptor beta chain with a few counts. The antigen is not known. The data were obtained in a study of lymphopenia after photon versus proton radiotherapy. Clones were read by immunoSEQ multiplex PCR, and TCRdb kept only the in-frame ones, dropping some. The data contain about 30,000 clones, under 90% of them singletons. V was pared by 5 bases and J by 9 bases, with 13 bases between. The CDR3 runs to 12 residues. Per germline, CDR1 SEHNR and CDR2 FQNEAQ (reference sequence). Broader study findings: Only patients who died were analyzed for survival; proton advantage is unproven. Post-nadir TCR diversity decline inversely tracked overall survival among those who died.

This TCR came from a woman aged 45-60 years with pancreatic cancer. The genes are TRBV7-9 and TRBJ1-2; unclear D gene. The starting material was peripheral blood, obtained from a patient treated with photon-based radiotherapy. CDR3 DNA: TGTGCCAGCAGCCCGCCGCTTGGGAGCTACACCTTC. Residues: CASSPPLGSYTF.